These 8 T cell receptor beta chains share one sample of origin, sequenced in a study of blood T cells in healthy people across ages. A second about 6 to 12 cycle PCR used barcoded and J-beta primers. TCRdb recomputed calls from the 5' RACE reads with MiXCR, one row per CDR3 protein. The sample contains 650,000 to 1,000,000 distinct CDR3 sequences, around 34% of which appear only once. The sample taken for sequencing was blood. These receptors came from a man aged 18 to 30 in good health.

This clonotype was recorded a few times. A junction boundary mismatches the germline segment, possibly from a read error. This chain uses TRBV20-1 with TRBJ1-2; D is ambiguous. The CDR3 has 15 residues. Germline V gives CDR1 DFQATT, CDR2 SNEGSKA (reference sequence). CDR3 loop: CSVRELGQTNYGYTF. In DNA, the CDR3 is TGCAGTGTTAGAGAGTTGGGTCAGACTAACTATGGCTACACCTTC.

The chain couples TRBV14 to TRBJ2-3; no definite D call. CDR3 size: 13 residues. Germline V lookup: CDR1 SGHDN, CDR2 FVKESK. V lost 2 bases and J 4 bases, leaving 7 bases between the germline ends. The DNA for the CDR3 is TGTGCCAGCAGCCAAAGACGCGCAGATACGCAGTATTTT. Protein: CASSQRRADTQYF. The entire variable domain, with the rest obtained from reference TRBV14 and TRBJ2-3, is as follows: EAGVTQFPSHSVIEKGQTVTLRCDPISGHDNLYWYRRVMGKEIKFLLHFVKESKQDESGMPNNRFLAERTGGTYSTLKVQPAELEDSGVYFCASSQRRADTQYFGPGTRLTVL.

In the case of this clonotype: Possible read error: a much larger clone is one base away. CDR3 region: CASANRQGQETQYF. The CDR3 nucleotides are TGTGCCAGCGCCAACAGACAGGGTCAAGAGACCCAGTACTTC. This chain connects TRBV12-3 or TRBV12-4 to TRBJ2-5, with 7 bases that match TRBD1. The CDR3 consists of 14 residues. J was trimmed by 2 bases and V by 8 bases; bases with no gene match: 8.

CDR3 bases: TGCGCCAGCAGCCAAGATGACAGGGGAAACTATGGCTACACCTTC. Its protein product is CASSQDDRGNYGYTF. V and J are TRBV4-1 and TRBJ1-2; 8 nucleotides align to TRBD1. V trimming: 0 bases; J trimming: 2 bases; junction bases outside the gene matches: 2. The CDR3 has 15 amino acids. CDR1 MGHRA and CDR2 YSYEKL come from the germline V gene.

On this clonotype: This may come from a read error, since a much larger clone is one base off. The V and J genes are TRBV3-1 and TRBJ2-5, with D unclear. This CDR3 spans 14 amino acids. Germline V gene data show CDR1 as LGHDT and CDR2 as YNNKEL (reference sequence). In DNA form, the CDR3 reads TGTGCCAGCAGCCAGGCCGGGCGCCAAGAGACCCTGTACTTC. Translating it yields CASSQAGRQETLYF.

This chain joins TRBV9 and TRBJ2-7, with 7 positions matching TRBD1. This CDR3 is 14 amino acids long. The junction had 8 bases not matched to a gene; V was cut back by 2 bases and J by 6 bases. Germline lookup yields CDR1 SGDLS and CDR2 YYNGEE. The CDR3 sequence: CASSVNSQGSEQYF. The CDR3 region has the DNA TGTGCCAGCAGCGTGAATTCACAGGGGTCCGAGCAGTACTTC.

The rearrangement links TRBV16 to TRBJ2-7, with TRBD1 matching 9 bases. The ends lost 3 bases at V and 2 bases at J; junction bases unmatched: 5. Germline loops: CDR1 KGHSY, CDR2 FQNENV. The length of the CDR3 is 15 residues. The CDR3 bases are TGTGCCAGCAGCCATCCGGGACAGGGTACCTACGAGCAGTACTTC. It translates to CASSHPGQGTYEQYF.

The V call is TRBV6-4, the J call TRBJ1-5, with a tentative D call TRBD1 (5 bases). In germline, CDR1 is MRHNA, CDR2 SNTAGT. The ends were cut back, 3 bases at V and 8 bases at J, with 17 bases in the middle. This CDR3 spans 15 amino acids. The CDR3 DNA is TGTGCCAGCAGTGATGGGACGGCAGAGGGTGAGCCCCAGCATTTT. It codes for CASSDGTAEGEPQHF.